Below, one T cell receptor beta chain is given with its context. Per germline, CDR1 MNHNY and CDR2 SVGAGI (reference sequence). V lost 6 bases to trimming and J lost 5 bases, with 10 bases between them. The CDR3 runs 13 residues. These data originate in a study of blood T cell repertoires in COVID-19. Overall study: Collection of acute and convalescent COVID-19 samples took place in the United States, Italy and Spain. Sources were T cells, B-cell-depleted T cells, or PBMCs; the material itself was cDNA or gDNA.

TCRdb's copy holds only in-frame clones and misses some; the assay was immunoSEQ multiplex PCR. The sample gives approximately 210,000 clones, roughly 80% of which show up once; about 5% is in the top ten. This sequence was found in a human donor in a cohort sampled during active COVID-19. The rearrangement joins TRBV6-6 to TRBJ2-2; D perhaps matches TRBD2 (5 bases). Sequencing was performed on peripheral blood. CDR3 bases: TGTGCCAGCAGACCGCCGGGGACCGGGGAGCTGTTTTTT. This translates into CASRPPGTGELFF.